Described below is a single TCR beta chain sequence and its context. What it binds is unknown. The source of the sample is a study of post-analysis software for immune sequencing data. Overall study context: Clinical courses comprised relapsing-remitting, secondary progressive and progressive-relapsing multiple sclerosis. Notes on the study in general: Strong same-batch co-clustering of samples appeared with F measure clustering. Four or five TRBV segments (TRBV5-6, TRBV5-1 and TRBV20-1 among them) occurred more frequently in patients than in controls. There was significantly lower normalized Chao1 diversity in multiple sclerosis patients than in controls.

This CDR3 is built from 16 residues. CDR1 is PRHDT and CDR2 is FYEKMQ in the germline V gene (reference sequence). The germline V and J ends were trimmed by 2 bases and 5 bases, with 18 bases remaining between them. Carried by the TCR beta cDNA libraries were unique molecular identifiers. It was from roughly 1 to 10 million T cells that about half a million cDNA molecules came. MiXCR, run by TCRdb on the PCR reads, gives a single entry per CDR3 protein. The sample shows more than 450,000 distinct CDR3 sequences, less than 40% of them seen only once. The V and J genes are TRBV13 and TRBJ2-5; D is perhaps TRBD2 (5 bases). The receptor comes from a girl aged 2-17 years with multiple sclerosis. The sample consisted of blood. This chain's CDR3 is CASSLMMRQEVETQYF. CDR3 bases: TGTGCCAGCAGCTTAATGATGAGGCAGGAGGTGGAGACCCAGTACTTC.